This T cell receptor beta chain was found in a study of siplizumab effects on memory and regulatory T cells (dated 2019 in TCRdb). Context from the whole study: The study looked at the effect of siplizumab, an anti-CD2 antibody, on alloreactive T-cell subsets in allogeneic mixed lymphocyte reactions made from human PBMCs. What the work shows at the level of the full study, not this receptor alone: In reactions with siplizumab, an average of about 62% of mappable alloreactive CD4+ clones were Treg-derived, compared with 25% to 30% in control reactions. A naive or memory phenotype could not be assigned to roughly 75-96% of proliferating CD4+ or CD8+ clones. Siplizumab significantly lowered the cumulative frequency of alloreactive sequences that could be traced to unstimulated CD4+ memory T cells. Greater diversity appeared to be present in unstimulated naive T cells than in memory T cells, and a substantial contribution to the alloresponse seemed to be made by naive cells. Because sequences below about 10^-5 frequency were poorly captured, only a minor fraction of alloreactive clones could be mapped to unstimulated subsets. Whether proliferating Tregs from siplizumab cultures were suppressive was not functionally confirmed.

The protocol used for the library was the immunoSEQ multiplex PCR assay. The deep sequencing platform assayed around 10^5 TCR templates per sample. Genomic DNA extracted from sorted T cells was the material used for TCRbeta CDR3 sequencing. As for how the authors treated the data: The R programming language was used for clonal analysis of TCRbeta CDR3 data. Alloreactive CD4+ and CD8+ clones were defined by comparing unstimulated samples with post-reaction CFSE-low samples. By matching sequences to the repertoires of sorted unstimulated Treg and non-Treg cells, each alloreactive CD4+ clone was assigned a regulatory or non-regulatory origin. Imported from immuneACCESS, the table was reduced by TCRdb to in-frame sequences with V and J called. These copies leave out some clones; in studies compared against another copy, an unresolved V gene accounts for under half, and the cause of the remainder is not known. The D gene and trimming were derived from the DNA, and the V and J assignments and clone size from that table. The sample contains approximately 90,000 clones, approximately 93% of them found a single time. The ten largest clones capture around 0.33% of the sample.

V gives up 3 bases and J gives up 10 bases, and the segment between their germline ends measures 12 bases. Sequences LNHDA (CDR1) and SQIVND (CDR2) are obtained from the germline V gene (reference sequence). The CDR3 sequence holds 12 residues, the cysteine and phenylalanine included. The retained sequence is limited to the CDR3, 36 bases, with the frame set at the first base. Details on this clone: It has no known antigen specificity. No base quality information exists; no much larger clone differs at one position.

Sorted unstimulated T cells, along with proliferating T cells recovered from mixed lymphocyte reactions, underwent TCRbeta CDR3 sequencing. Fresh whole blood from approximately ten HLA-typed healthy donors was used to isolate PBMCs. Unstimulated CD4+ non-regulatory T cells were FACS-sorted to map the origin of alloreactive clones. In this chain, TRBV19 is recombined with TRBJ1-2; a weak D assignment points to TRBD1 (5 bases agree). The sequencing input was non-Treg CD4+ T cells sorted from blood. The cell subset or site label corresponds to: FACS-sorted unstimulated CD4+ non-regulatory T cells. This TCR was sampled from a human donor in good health. Here is the DNA: TGTGCCAGTAGTATGGGGCTAAGAGACTACACCTTC. Its translation reads: CASSMGLRDYTF.